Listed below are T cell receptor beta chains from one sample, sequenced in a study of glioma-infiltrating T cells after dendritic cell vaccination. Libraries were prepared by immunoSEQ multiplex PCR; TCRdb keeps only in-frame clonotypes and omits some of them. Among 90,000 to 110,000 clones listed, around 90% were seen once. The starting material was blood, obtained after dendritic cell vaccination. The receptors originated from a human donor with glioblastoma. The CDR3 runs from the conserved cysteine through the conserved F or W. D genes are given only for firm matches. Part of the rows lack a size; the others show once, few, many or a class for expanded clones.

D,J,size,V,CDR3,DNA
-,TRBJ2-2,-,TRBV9,CASSAGHPNTGELFF,TGTGCCAGCAGCGCGGGACACCCGAACACCGGGGAGCTGTTTTTT
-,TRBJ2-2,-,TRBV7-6,CASSSTRAGELFF,TGTGCCAGCAGCTCCACTAGGGCCGGGGAGCTGTTTTTT
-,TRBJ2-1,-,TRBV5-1,CASSFAGSNNEQFF,TGCGCCAGCAGCTTCGCCGGGAGTAACAATGAGCAGTTCTTC
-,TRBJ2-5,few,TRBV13,CASSFDTGETQYF,TGTGCCAGCAGCTTCGACACCGGAGAGACCCAGTACTTC
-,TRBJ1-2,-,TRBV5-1,CASSLGTVTNYGYTF,TGCGCCAGCAGCTTGGGAACAGTTACTAACTATGGCTACACCTTC
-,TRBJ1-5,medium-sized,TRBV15,CATSSGNQPQHF,TGTGCCACCAGCAGCGGGAATCAGCCCCAGCATTTT
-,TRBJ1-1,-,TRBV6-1,CASTRDTEAFF,TGTGCCAGCACCAGGGATACTGAAGCTTTCTTT
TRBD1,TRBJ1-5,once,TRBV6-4,CASSYSGTGVHQPQHF,TGTGCCAGCAGTTATTCCGGGACAGGGGTCCATCAGCCCCAGCATTTT
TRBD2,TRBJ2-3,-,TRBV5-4,CASSPLAGTDTQYF,TGTGCCAGCAGCCCACTAGCGGGCACAGATACGCAGTATTTT
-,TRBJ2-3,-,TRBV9,CASSVALTDTQYF,TGTGCCAGCAGCGTAGCACTCACAGATACGCAGTATTTT
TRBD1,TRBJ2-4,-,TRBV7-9,CASSLGDRGNIQYF,TGTGCCAGCAGCTTAGGGGACAGGGGGAACATTCAGTACTTC
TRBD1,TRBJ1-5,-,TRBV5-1,CASSLGDREYSNQPQHF,TGCGCCAGCAGCTTAGGTGACAGGGAGTATAGCAATCAGCCCCAGCATTTT
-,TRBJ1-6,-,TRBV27,CASSLVGTSNNSPLHF,TGTGCCAGCAGTTTAGTTGGGACATCGAATAATTCACCCCTCCACTTT
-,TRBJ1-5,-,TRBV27,CASSPWGDQPQHF,TGTGCCAGCAGTCCCTGGGGGGATCAGCCCCAGCATTTT
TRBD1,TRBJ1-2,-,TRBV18,CASSPPGQGALDGYTF,TGTGCCAGCTCACCACCAGGACAGGGGGCGTTGGATGGCTACACCTTC
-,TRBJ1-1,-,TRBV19,CASSNSGHTEAFF,TGTGCCAGTAGCAACAGCGGCCACACTGAAGCTTTCTTT
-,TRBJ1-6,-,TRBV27,CASSFGQMNSPLHF,TGTGCCAGCAGTTTCGGACAGATGAATTCACCCCTCCACTTT
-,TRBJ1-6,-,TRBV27,CASSSPYYSPLHF,TGTGCCAGCAGTTCCCCCTACTATTCACCCCTCCACTTT
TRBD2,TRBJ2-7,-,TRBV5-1,CASSPGTSGRSYEQYF,TGCGCCAGCAGCCCCGGGACTAGCGGAAGGAGTTACGAGCAGTACTTC
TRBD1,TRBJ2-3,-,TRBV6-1,CASSTRTGGTDTQYF,TGTGCCAGCAGTACCCGGACAGGGGGCACAGATACGCAGTATTTT
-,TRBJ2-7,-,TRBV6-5,CASSYSGGLWYEQYF,TGTGCCAGCAGTTACTCGGGGGGTCTTTGGTACGAGCAGTACTTC
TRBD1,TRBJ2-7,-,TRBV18,CASSPNTGGSDEQYF,TGTGCCAGCTCACCGAACACAGGGGGCAGCGACGAGCAGTACTTC
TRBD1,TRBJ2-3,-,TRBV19,CASSTSGQGAGDTQYF,TGTGCCAGTAGTACCTCGGGACAGGGGGCAGGGGATACGCAGTATTTT
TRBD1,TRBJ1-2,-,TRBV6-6,CASSRQGLSYGYTF,TGTGCCAGCAGTCGACAGGGCTTAAGCTATGGCTACACCTTC
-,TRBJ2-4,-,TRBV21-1,CASSSTRGAAKLLAKNIQYF,TGTGCCAGCAGCTCTACCCGGGGAGCAGCAAAATTACTAGCCAAAAACATTCAGTACTTC
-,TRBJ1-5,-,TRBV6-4,CASRDIREDQPQHF,TGTGCCAGCCGGGACATCCGGGAGGATCAGCCCCAGCATTTT
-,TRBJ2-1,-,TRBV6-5,CASSSRGTYNEQFF,TGTGCCAGCAGTTCGCGCGGGACCTACAATGAGCAGTTCTTC
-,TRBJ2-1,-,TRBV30,CAWSVLSFNEQFF,TGTGCCTGGAGTGTACTTAGCTTCAATGAGCAGTTCTTC
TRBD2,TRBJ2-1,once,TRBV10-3,CAISVGLAGGNEQFF,TGTGCCATCAGTGTTGGCCTAGCGGGAGGCAATGAGCAGTTCTTC
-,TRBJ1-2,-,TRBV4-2,CASSQASISGYTF,TGTGCCAGCAGCCAAGCATCGATTAGTGGCTACACCTTC
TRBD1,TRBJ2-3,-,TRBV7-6,CASSKIGQGKISDTQYF,TGTGCCAGCAGCAAAATCGGACAGGGGAAAATCTCAGATACGCAGTATTTT
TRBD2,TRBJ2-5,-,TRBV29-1,CSVGLAGAFNQETQYF,TGCAGCGTGGGACTAGCGGGGGCCTTCAACCAAGAGACCCAGTACTTC
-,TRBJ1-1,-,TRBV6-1,CASRGDSLGNTEAFF,TGTGCCAGCAGAGGGGACTCCCTGGGGAACACTGAAGCTTTCTTT
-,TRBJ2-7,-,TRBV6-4,CAILGGKTYEQYF,TGTGCCATTCTAGGAGGGAAAACCTACGAGCAGTACTTC
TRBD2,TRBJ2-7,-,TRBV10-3,CATSLAGASYEQYF,TGTGCCACCTCACTAGCGGGTGCCTCCTACGAGCAGTACTTC
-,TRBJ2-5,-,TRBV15,CATSRGGGRETQYF,TGTGCCACCAGCAGAGGTGGTGGGAGAGAGACCCAGTACTTC
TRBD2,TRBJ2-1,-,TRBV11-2,CASSLAGVVNEQFF,TGTGCCAGCAGCTTGGCGGGAGTCGTCAATGAGCAGTTCTTC
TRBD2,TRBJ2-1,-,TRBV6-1,CASSELAGVGNEQFF,TGTGCCAGCAGTGAACTAGCGGGAGTGGGGAATGAGCAGTTCTTC
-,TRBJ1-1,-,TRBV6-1,CASSATVSNTEAFF,TGTGCCAGCAGTGCTACCGTATCGAACACTGAAGCTTTCTTT
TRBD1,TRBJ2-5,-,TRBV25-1,CASTRDRLGQETQYF,TGTGCCAGCACGAGGGACAGGTTGGGTCAAGAGACCCAGTACTTC
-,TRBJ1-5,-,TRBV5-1,CASSLRAGGNQPQHF,TGCGCCAGCAGCTTGCGGGCAGGGGGCAATCAGCCCCAGCATTTT
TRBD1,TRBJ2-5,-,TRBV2,CASGGDRGFETQYF,TGTGCCAGCGGGGGGGACAGGGGATTTGAGACCCAGTACTTC
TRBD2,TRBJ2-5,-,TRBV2,CASSDRGLEGETQYF,TGTGCCAGCAGTGATCGGGGACTAGAGGGAGAGACCCAGTACTTC
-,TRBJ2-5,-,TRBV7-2,CASSNDRTPGETQYF,TGTGCCAGCAGCAACGACAGGACACCGGGGGAGACCCAGTACTTC
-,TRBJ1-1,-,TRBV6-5,CASRGAYSYTEAFF,TGTGCCAGCAGGGGGGCCTACTCATATACTGAAGCTTTCTTT
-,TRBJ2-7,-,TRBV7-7,CASSRADWRGYCEQYF,TGTGCTAGCAGTCGCGCCGATTGGAGGGGATATTGCGAGCAGTACTTC
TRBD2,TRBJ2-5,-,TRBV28,CASSLGGLAGKETQYF,TGTGCCAGCAGTTTAGGGGGGCTAGCGGGGAAAGAGACCCAGTACTTC
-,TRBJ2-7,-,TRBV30,CAWETDYEQYF,TGTGCCTGGGAAACTGATTACGAGCAGTACTTC
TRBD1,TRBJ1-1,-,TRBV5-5,CASSSIGTANTEAFF,TGTGCCAGCAGCTCTATCGGGACAGCGAACACTGAAGCTTTCTTT
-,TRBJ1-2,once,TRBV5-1,CASSPNREINYGYTF,TGCGCCAGCAGCCCGAACAGGGAAATAAACTATGGCTACACCTTC
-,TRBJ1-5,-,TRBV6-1,CASGPGQANQPQHF,TGTGCCAGCGGGCCAGGTCAGGCAAATCAGCCCCAGCATTTT
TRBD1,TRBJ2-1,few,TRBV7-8,CASSRPPLTGVKEFF,TGTGCCAGCAGCCGGCCCCCCCTGACAGGGGTCAAGGAGTTCTTC
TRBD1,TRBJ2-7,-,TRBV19,CASSHSLDRPSPSYEQYF,TGTGCCAGTAGCCACTCTTTGGACAGGCCTTCCCCCAGCTACGAGCAGTACTTC